This is a list of T cell receptor beta chains from one sample in a study of blood T cell repertoires in COVID-19. Sequencing used immunoSEQ multiplex PCR; TCRdb keeps in-frame clones, though not all of them. In the table there are about 140,000 clones, roughly 84% of which are singletons. Sequencing used peripheral blood. These receptors all stem from a human donor in a cohort sampled during active COVID-19. Each CDR3 is given with its conserved first and last residue. The order of the fields is V gene, J gene, D gene, clone size, CDR3 protein, CDR3 DNA. A D gene is named only where the DNA matches it firmly. Clone size is given for some rows only: seen once, a few or many times, or a class if the clone is expanded.

TRBV6-5,TRBJ2-7,.,.,CASSQRHLYEQYF,TGTGCCAGCAGCCAAAGACATCTCTACGAGCAGTACTTC
TRBV28,TRBJ2-7,TRBD2,.,CASSSGLAGDSSSYEQYF,TGTGCCAGCAGTTCGGGACTAGCGGGCGACTCCAGCTCCTACGAGCAGTACTTC
TRBV3-1/TRBV3-2,TRBJ2-3,.,.,CASSPPSEGDTQYF,TGTGCCAGCAGCCCCCCTAGCGAGGGAGATACGCAGTATTTT
TRBV29-1,TRBJ1-5,.,.,CSVSLGGGGDQPQHF,TGCAGCGTGTCCCTGGGAGGAGGGGGGGATCAGCCCCAGCATTTT
TRBV15,TRBJ2-3,TRBD2,.,CATSRDGGRGDRTDTQYF,TGTGCCACCAGCAGAGATGGAGGGCGGGGGGACCGCACAGATACGCAGTATTTT
TRBV5-1,TRBJ2-1,TRBD2,.,CASSLYLAESNEQFF,TGCGCCAGCAGCTTGTATCTAGCGGAGAGCAATGAGCAGTTCTTC
TRBV11-3,TRBJ1-5,.,.,CASSFGSNQPQHF,TGTGCCAGCAGCTTCGGTAGCAATCAGCCCCAGCATTTT
TRBV19,TRBJ2-1,TRBD1,few,CASSLAGTAYNEQFF,TGTGCCAGTAGTTTAGCCGGGACAGCCTACAATGAGCAGTTCTTC
TRBV28,TRBJ1-1,TRBD1,many,CASTDRGLNTEAFF,TGTGCCAGCACCGACAGGGGATTAAACACTGAAGCTTTCTTT
TRBV11-2,TRBJ1-4,.,.,CASSLGQNEKLFF,TGTGCCAGCAGCTTAGGTCAGAATGAAAAACTGTTTTTT
TRBV19,TRBJ1-3,.,.,CASSIAGAGNTIYF,TGTGCCAGTAGTATAGCGGGAGCTGGAAACACCATATATTTT
TRBV7-9,TRBJ1-5,.,few,CASSLGGLAQPQHF,TGTGCCAGCAGCTTAGGGGGGCTGGCTCAGCCCCAGCATTTT
TRBV5-1,TRBJ1-6,.,.,CASSLEGSSSPLHF,TGCGCCAGCAGCTTGGAGGGGTCGAGTTCACCCCTCCACTTT
TRBV10-3,TRBJ2-1,TRBD2,medium-sized,CATTGMWGSGEDEQFF,TGTGCCACCACCGGGATGTGGGGGAGCGGGGAGGATGAGCAGTTCTTC
TRBV12-3/TRBV12-4,TRBJ2-7,.,once,CASSFTGSEQYF,TGTGCCAGCAGTTTCACCGGGAGCGAGCAGTACTTC
TRBV11-3,TRBJ2-2,.,few,CASSLTLFGRQNTGELFF,TGTGCCAGCAGCTTAACTCTCTTTGGGAGGCAGAACACCGGGGAGCTGTTTTTT
TRBV7-2,TRBJ1-5,.,.,CASSFRGGPGQPQHF,TGTGCCAGCAGCTTTAGGGGGGGACCGGGTCAGCCCCAGCATTTT
TRBV2,TRBJ2-1,TRBD2,.,CASGLAGGPREQFF,TGTGCCAGCGGACTAGCGGGAGGTCCCCGTGAGCAGTTCTTC
TRBV13,TRBJ2-2,TRBD1,.,CASSVGQDNTGELFF,TGTGCCAGCAGCGTCGGACAGGACAACACCGGGGAGCTGTTTTTT
TRBV6-8,TRBJ1-1,.,.,CASTQISSPVRTEAFF,TGTGCCAGCACTCAAATCTCGTCCCCCGTCAGGACTGAAGCTTTCTTT
TRBV7-9,TRBJ2-3,.,.,CASSLSGSVADTQYF,TGTGCCAGCAGCTTAAGCGGCTCTGTCGCAGATACGCAGTATTTT
TRBV7-8,TRBJ1-4,.,.,CASSPRGGYSNEKLFF,TGTGCCAGCAGCCCTCGCGGAGGGTATTCTAATGAAAAACTGTTTTTT
TRBV2,TRBJ2-2,TRBD2,.,CASRVLAGAGGELFF,TGTGCCAGCAGAGTACTAGCGGGAGCGGGCGGGGAGCTGTTTTTT
TRBV29-1,TRBJ2-1,.,.,CSGGGRVNEQFF,TGCAGCGGTGGGGGCAGGGTCAATGAGCAGTTCTTC
TRBV12-3/TRBV12-4,TRBJ1-1,TRBD1,.,CASSLTGVTEAFF,TGTGCCAGCAGCTTGACAGGGGTGACTGAAGCTTTCTTT
TRBV10-3,TRBJ1-2,TRBD1,.,CAIRPRDSNILVNGYTF,TGTGCCATCAGACCCCGGGACAGCAACATCTTGGTGAATGGCTACACCTTC
TRBV9,TRBJ2-5,.,.,CASSVEAAVGFRETQYF,TGTGCCAGCAGCGTAGAAGCGGCGGTTGGCTTTCGAGAGACCCAGTACTTC
TRBV6-1,TRBJ1-4,TRBD1,.,CASSESPGGDRGEKLFF,TGTGCCAGCAGTGAAAGTCCAGGGGGAGATAGAGGGGAAAAACTGTTTTTT
TRBV5-8,TRBJ1-1,TRBD1,many,CASSWGQDTEAFF,TGTGCCAGCAGCTGGGGACAGGACACTGAAGCTTTCTTT
TRBV4-1,TRBJ1-5,TRBD1,few,CASSHTTGGTGNQPQHF,TGCGCCAGCAGCCATACCACAGGGGGGACTGGCAATCAGCCCCAGCATTTT
TRBV9,TRBJ1-6,.,.,CASSVGRVDNSPLHF,TGTGCCAGCAGCGTCGGCAGGGTTGATAATTCACCCCTCCACTTT
TRBV6-1,TRBJ2-5,TRBD1,.,CASIEVSSGTGQETQYF,TGTGCCAGCATTGAAGTTAGTTCTGGGACAGGGCAAGAGACCCAGTACTTC
TRBV6-6,TRBJ2-2,.,few,CASSSSTGELFF,TGTGCCAGCAGTTCCAGCACCGGGGAGCTGTTTTTT
TRBV3-1/TRBV3-2,TRBJ1-2,.,.,CASSQNSPPGYTF,TGTGCCAGCAGCCAAAACAGCCCCCCTGGCTACACCTTC
TRBV6-5,TRBJ2-7,TRBD1,.,CATTRQGHEQYF,TGTGCCACCACCCGACAGGGGCACGAGCAGTACTTC
TRBV6-5,TRBJ1-5,TRBD1,.,CASSTSGGLGQPQHF,TGTGCCAGCTCCACCTCAGGGGGCCTTGGGCAGCCCCAGCATTTT
TRBV18,TRBJ2-5,.,.,CASSPLGGRETQYF,TGTGCCAGCTCACCGCTTGGAGGGAGGGAGACCCAGTACTTC
TRBV7-6,TRBJ2-3,TRBD1,.,CASSLGDSAFRTDTQYF,TGTGCCAGCAGCTTAGGGGACAGCGCATTCCGCACAGATACGCAGTATTTT
TRBV7-9,TRBJ2-3,.,.,CASSSARAGTDTQYF,TGTGCCAGCAGTTCCGCCAGGGCTGGGACAGATACGCAGTATTTT
TRBV19,TRBJ2-1,.,once,CASSIWAGGHNEQFF,TGTGCCAGTAGTATATGGGCCGGGGGTCACAATGAGCAGTTCTTC
TRBV5-1,TRBJ1-1,TRBD1,.,CASSLGGTGGTEAFF,TGCGCCAGCAGCTTGGGAGGGACAGGGGGCACTGAAGCTTTCTTT